The present entry profiles one T cell receptor (beta chain) with its context. The count of this clone is one. The clone's antigen remains unknown. Base quality data are lacking; no much larger clone is found one base away. The CDR3 holds 13 amino acids from the cysteine to the phenylalanine. Only the CDR3 part of the read is kept: 39 bases, read in frame from the first base. V sheds 9 bases and J sheds 6 bases, leaving 13 bases between their ends. Looking up the germline V gene (reference sequence) yields CDR1 SGHNT and CDR2 YYREEE. High-throughput TCR profiling via ImmunoSEQ was performed on the approximately 90 tumor samples. The published analysis was carried out like this. Richness (unique productive sequences), clonality, evenness and relatedness were included as repertoire diversity metrics, and similarity between samples was assessed with the Bhattacharyya coefficient. A sensitivity analysis that removed TCRs with fewer than two reads produced consistent conclusions. TCRdb's version of the immuneACCESS table is confined to in-frame rearrangements and falls short of the full clone set. An unresolved V gene accounts for under half of the shortfall where checked; the remainder is of unknown origin. The D gene and trimming were derived from the DNA, and the V and J assignments and clone size from that table. Here the sample has 7,000 or so clones; 75% to 80% occur a single time. Together, the top ten hold around 4.7% of the sample.

Tumor samples were obtained before definitive surgery or chemotherapy. Genomic DNA extraction was performed by the MD Anderson Biospecimen Extraction Resource, and TCR sequencing was carried out by the MD Anderson Cancer Genomics Laboratory. The data belong to a study of high-grade serous ovarian cancer treatment subgroups (dated by TCRdb to 2020 to 2023). About the full investigation: On average, sequencing produced approximately 15,000 reads and approximately 7,500 unique TCR beta rearrangements for each sample. One primary tumor sample and two metastatic tumor samples were collected from each patient, for a total of roughly 90 samples. A cohort of 30 or so patients was included: roughly 10 with no residual disease after primary surgery (R0), roughly 10 who were excellent NACT responders, and roughly 10 who were poor NACT responders. TCR beta repertoires were profiled in patients with high-grade serous ovarian cancer who were grouped, under a laparoscopic triage algorithm, by complete gross resection or by neoadjuvant chemotherapy response. Findings and caveats that apply to the study as a whole: Repertoire similarity between tumors from the same patient ranged from roughly 0.11 to 0.8, while tumors from different patients showed almost no similarity. The TCR repertoire analyses centered on CDR3, and CDR1 and CDR2 were not analyzed. Because bulk tumor TCR sequencing provided no spatial information, insight into HGSC tumor complexity and diversity was limited. TCR clonal relatedness correlated positively with neoantigen level and, by trend, with copy number variation and mutation load from whole-genome sequencing.

Sequencing used tumor tissue. The chain is assembled from TRBV5-4 and TRBJ1-6; the D gene is perhaps TRBD1, on 6 matching bases. The source is a human donor with high-grade serous ovarian cancer. The CDR3 reads as follows: CATQGQANSPLHF. The nucleotides are TGTGCCACCCAGGGGCAGGCTAATTCACCCCTCCACTTT.